This TCR beta chain was sequenced for a study of T-cell reconstitution after alpha-beta-depleted transplantation in children. In this sample, this clonotype turned up many times. The V and J ends lost 0 bases and 1 base respectively, with 17 bases between them. The germline V gene encodes CDR1 SGHDT and CDR2 YYEEEE. The CDR3 sequence is 18 residues long. Using unique molecular identifiers, the investigators prepared the TCRbeta library. TCRdb used MiXCR to reprocess the PCR reads, holding one entry per CDR3 protein. The sample contains roughly 23,000 distinct CDR3 sequences, about 11% of which appear only once.

The V and J genes are TRBV5-6 and TRBJ2-1, with D hard to call. The sequenced sample was PBMCs from the stem cell graft donor, obtained from the stem cell graft. The source of this sequence is a human donor who donated a stem cell graft to a child with chronic granulomatous disease. The CDR3 loop reads CASSLETPASRSYNEQFF. The CDR3 DNA reads as TGTGCCAGCAGCTTGGAAACCCCGGCGAGCAGGTCCTACAATGAGCAGTTCTTC.